One sample yielded the 32 T cell receptor beta chains listed below, sequenced in a study of vaccination effects on CD4 cells after COVID-19. The method was immunoSEQ multiplex PCR; TCRdb's version includes in-frame clones alone and lacks a portion of them. Found here are tens of thousands of clones, 80% to 85% of them singletons; the top ten hold approximately 6.1%. Before any sequencing was done, the ViraFEST assay used viral peptide pools to expand antigen-specific CD4+ T cells. Culture lasted around eleven days before CD4+ T cell isolation. Two doses of either BNT162b2 or mRNA-1273 were given to each participant. Antigen specificity for these receptors is unknown. The sequencing used CD4+ T cells from PBMCs cultured with SARS-CoV-2 spike peptides, collected after COVID-19 vaccination. The origin of the receptors is a human donor who received a COVID-19 vaccine. Some clones in this sample may be carry-over from other donors' samples.

The chain links TRBV15 to TRBJ2-7; no clear D. The CDR3 is made up of 13 amino acids. V lost 0 bases and J 3 bases, leaving 6 bases between the germline ends. Germline V CDR1 and CDR2: LNHNV, YYDKDF (reference sequence). For the CDR3, the DNA is TGTGCCACCAGCAGAGAGCCATACTACGAGCAGTACGTC. It yields the protein CATSREPYYEQYV.

The chain carries TRBV5-3 and TRBJ1-6; D is unclear. TRBV5-3 is an ORF, and what it does is uncertain. V lost 1 base to trimming and J lost 14 bases, with 22 bases between them. CDR3 length: 16 residues. CDR3 loop: CARSLHLWSSLVSLHF. The CDR3 coding sequence is TGTGCCAGAAGCTTGCATTTGTGGTCTTCATTAGTGTCCCTCCACTTT.

In DNA, the CDR3 is TGTGCCAGCAGCGTAGAGAGGGACCGGGGGCCCCAGCATTTT. Translation: CASSVERDRGPQHF. The rearrangement links TRBV9 to TRBJ1-5; D possibly corresponds to TRBD1 (5 bases). The CDR3 runs 14 residues. CDR1 SGDLS and CDR2 YYNGEE come from the germline V gene. V was pared by 0 bases and J by 9 bases, with 13 bases between.

The chain recombines TRBV7-2 with TRBJ1-6, with 10 nucleotides matching TRBD1. The length of the CDR3 is 15 residues. Per germline, CDR1 SGHTA and CDR2 FQGNSA. The V segment lost 3 bases and the J segment 16 bases; nucleotides outside the gene matches: 12. The CDR3 sequence: CASSFPGQGIPILHF. CDR3 coding DNA: TGTGCCAGCAGCTTCCCGGGACAGGGGATTCCTATTCTCCACTTT.

The J gene is TRBJ1-2, the V gene TRBV6-5; D remains unclear. V was trimmed by 2 bases and J by 2 bases, leaving 9 bases between them. The germline CDR1 and CDR2 sequences are MNHEY and SVGAGI. The CDR3 is 14 amino acids. CDR3 loop: CASSYGRFNYGYTF. CDR3 DNA: TGTGCCAGCAGTTACGGCAGATTCAACTATGGCTACACCTTC.

This chain connects TRBV18 to TRBJ1-6; 7 bases agree with TRBD1. The CDR3 extends over 15 amino acids. Trimming removed 1 base from V and 6 bases from J; junction bases left unmatched: 3. The germline V gene has CDR1 KGHSH and CDR2 LQKENI. The CDR3, as DNA: TGTGCCAGCTCACCACAGGGACAGACTAATTCACCCCTCCACTTT. It encodes CASSPQGQTNSPLHF.

This clone came up once. The J gene is TRBJ2-5, the V gene TRBV12-5; the match to TRBD1 covers 11 bases. The length of the CDR3 is 15 residues. The V gene's germline CDR1 is LGHNT and CDR2 FRNRAP. J was trimmed by 5 bases and V by 1 base; bases with no gene match: 3. This chain's CDR3 is CASGLGTGGAETQYF. The CDR3 nucleotides read TGTGCTAGTGGTTTGGGGACAGGGGGCGCGGAGACCCAGTACTTC.

The CDR3 sequence: CASISWDSISNTEAFF. The CDR3 DNA reads TGTGCCAGCATTTCCTGGGACTCCATCTCGAACACTGAAGCTTTCTTT. The rearrangement uses TRBV25-1 and TRBJ1-1; a weak D match, TRBD1 (5 bases). This CDR3 is 16 amino acids long. V was shortened by 7 bases and J by 1 base, with 19 bases between the two germline ends. Looked up from germline, CDR1 is MGHDK and CDR2 is SYGVNS.

The gene calls are TRBV10-2 and TRBJ2-7; D perhaps matches TRBD1 (5 bases). There are 12 residues in the CDR3. V was trimmed by 2 bases and J by 7 bases, leaving 9 bases between them. Germline assignment: CDR1 WSHSY and CDR2 SAAADI. The CDR3 protein is CASSEASGEQYV. CDR3 nucleotide sequence: TGCGCCAGCAGTGAGGCGTCAGGGGAGCAGTACGTC.

This chain links TRBV3-1 (or the pseudogene TRBV3-2) with TRBJ1-1; a weak D match, TRBD1 (5 bases). The germline V gene has CDR1 LGHDT and CDR2 YNNKEL (reference sequence). Trimming left V 2 bases short and J 6 bases short, with 16 bases between. This CDR3 comprises 15 residues. The CDR3, as DNA: TGTGCCAGCAGCCAATTACCCTCGCCGGGGGCTGAAGCTTTCTTT. Protein sequence: CASSQLPSPGAEAFF.

This clone was detected only a few times. This chain joins TRBV7-9 and TRBJ1-4; unclear D gene. The germline V and J ends were trimmed by 2 bases and 4 bases, with 11 bases remaining between them. Germline CDR1 reads SEHNR; CDR2 reads FQNEAQ (reference sequence). This CDR3 is built from 15 residues. The CDR3 DNA sequence: TGTGCCAGCAGCTTATTCCCAGTGGGTAATGAAAAACTGTTTTTT. Amino acids: CASSLFPVGNEKLFF.

This rearrangement joins TRBV5-1 to TRBJ2-7; no clear D gene. The CDR3 loop spans 14 amino acids. The V gene's germline CDR1 is SGHRS and CDR2 YFSETQ. V dropped 0 bases and J dropped 1 base, with 8 bases sitting between them. CDR3 loop: CASSLELGSYEQYV. CDR3 coding DNA: TGCGCCAGCAGCTTGGAGCTGGGATCCTACGAGCAGTACGTC.

This clone was recorded once. CDR3 in DNA: TGTGCCAGCAGTTCAGAAAAAAACATTCAGTACTTC. This sequence encodes CASSSEKNIQYF. The chain employs TRBV12-3 or TRBV12-4 and TRBJ2-4, with no clear D. This CDR3 has 12 amino acids. V was pared by 4 bases and J by 4 bases, with 5 bases between.

By frequency in the sample, this clone is medium-sized (0.01 to 0.1%). The genes are TRBV5-1 and TRBJ2-5, with TRBD1 matching over 9 bases. V shed 3 bases, J shed 2 bases, and the junction held 5 bases outside the gene matches. The V gene's germline CDR1 is SGHRS and CDR2 YFSETQ. CDR3 length: 15 amino acids. CDR3 sequence (DNA): TGCGCCAGCAGCTGGTTGACAGGGGGTCAAGAGACCCAGTACTTC. This encodes CASSWLTGGQETQYF.

The rearrangement joins TRBV18 to TRBJ2-2; D is ambiguous. This CDR3 is built from 14 residues. Germline values: CDR1 KGHSH, CDR2 LQKENI. V was shortened by 4 bases and J by 4 bases, with 10 bases between the two germline ends. DNA of the CDR3: TGTGCCAGCTCACGAGACAAGGGCACCGGGGAGCTGTTTTTT. Its translation is CASSRDKGTGELFF.

The chain uses TRBV2 and TRBJ2-3, with TRBD2 as a possible D gene (5 bases). Germline V lookup: CDR1 SNHLY, CDR2 FYNNEI. The CDR3 spans 13 residues. V gave up 8 bases and J gave up 1 base, with 10 bases separating them. The CDR3 DNA follows: TGTGCCAGCGCGGTGCGGGGCACAGATACGCAGTATTTT. This codes for CASAVRGTDTQYF.

The rearrangement links TRBV6-5 to TRBJ2-5; 8 bases match TRBD1. Per the germline V gene, CDR1 is MNHEY and CDR2 is SVGAGI. V lost 11 bases, J lost 4 bases, and 9 bases stayed unmatched. The CDR3 runs 13 residues. The CDR3 sequence: CAGTPGQGETQYF. In DNA form, the CDR3 reads TGTGCCGGCACCCCAGGACAGGGAGAGACCCAGTACTTC.

In this sample, this clone turned up once. The CDR3 loop reads CASSLYPAGGSSTDTQYF. The CDR3 coding sequence is TGCGCCAGCAGCTTGTATCCAGCGGGGGGATCTAGCACAGATACGCAGTATTTT. The rearrangement uses TRBV5-1 and TRBJ2-3; TRBD2 aligns across 9 bases. Germline values: CDR1 SGHRS, CDR2 YFSETQ. The CDR3 consists of 18 residues. V dropped 1 base and J dropped 0; count of bases not matched to a gene: 9.

This clone appeared a few times. Here the CDR3 reads CASSEQGAAQYF. The DNA for the CDR3 is TGTGCCAGCAGTGAACAGGGGGCGGCGCAGTATTTT. The chain links TRBV2 to TRBJ2-3; 8 bases match TRBD1. V trimming: 2 bases; J trimming: 10 bases; junction bases outside the gene matches: 2. The CDR3 contains 12 residues. Germline V lookup: CDR1 SNHLY, CDR2 FYNNEI.

V and J are TRBV7-9 and TRBJ1-2, with 9 bases lining up with TRBD1. After removal of 4 bases from V and 4 bases from J, the junction contained 13 bases not matched to a gene. CDR3 length: 17 amino acids. Germline loops: CDR1 SEHNR, CDR2 FQNEAQ (reference sequence). This CDR3 is CASSSPRGQGMCYGYTF. CDR3 nucleotides: TGTGCCAGCAGCTCACCGCGGGGACAGGGTATGTGCTATGGCTACACCTTC.

Only a few counts were recorded for this clone. The V call is TRBV10-1, the J call TRBJ1-2; D ambiguous. Trimming took 2 bases from V and 4 from J, leaving 14 bases between them. The CDR3 sequence is 15 residues long. Germline lookup yields CDR1 WNHNN and CDR2 SYGVQD (reference sequence). The CDR3 DNA reads TGCGCCAGCAGTGAGAAGGGTTTTCCTACCTATGGCTACACCTTC. Encoded protein: CASSEKGFPTYGYTF.

The genes are TRBV5-8 and TRBJ2-3; TRBD2 agrees at 8 bases. This CDR3 is built from 17 residues. CDR1 SGHTS and CDR2 YDEGEE come from the germline V gene. Trimming removed 7 bases from V and 6 bases from J; junction bases left unmatched: 19. CDR3 sequence: CASPGLAINVATDTQYF. CDR3 DNA sequence: TGTGCCAGCCCTGGACTAGCAATAAACGTGGCAACGGATACGCAGTATTTT.

The rearrangement uses TRBV6-1 and TRBJ2-6; D possibly matches TRBD1 or TRBD2 (6 bases each). From germline, CDR1 is MNHNS and CDR2 SASEGT. This CDR3 is built from 15 residues. The V gene lost 3 bases and the J gene lost 3 bases, with 9 bases spanning the gap. CDR3 residues: CASSDRGGGANVLTF. DNA of the CDR3: TGTGCCAGCAGTGACAGGGGAGGTGGGGCCAACGTCCTGACTTTC.

The chain uses TRBV9 and TRBJ2-6, with TRBD1 matching over 9 bases. The CDR3 extends over 18 amino acids. Unmatched junction bases numbered 4, after V lost 0 bases and J lost 0 bases. Germline CDR1 SGDLS, CDR2 YYNGEE. The DNA for the CDR3 is TGTGCCAGCAGCGTAGAATGGGACAGGGTCTCTGGGGCCAACGTCCTGACTTTC. Protein sequence: CASSVEWDRVSGANVLTF.

The chain uses TRBV7-9 and TRBJ1-1, with TRBD1 as a possible D gene (6 bases). CDR1 and CDR2 from the germline V gene are SEHNR and FQNEAQ (reference sequence). V lost 11 bases and J 1 base, leaving 11 bases between the germline ends. The CDR3 spans 12 residues. Here the CDR3 DNA reads TGTGCCGGGGGGACACCGAACACTGAAGCTTTCTTT. It is translated as CAGGTPNTEAFF. Supplemented by reference TRBV7-9 and TRBJ1-1, the full variable domain reads DTGVSQNPRHKITKRGQNVTFRCDPISEHNRLYWYRQTLGQGPEFLTYFQNEAQLEKSRLLSDRFSAERPKGSFSTLEIQRTEQGDSAMYLCAGGTPNTEAFFGQGTRLTVV.

This clone was seen once. A read error may produce the germline difference seen at one junction end. The CDR3 DNA sequence: TGTGCCAGCAGTCCCCCTGCGGGGACTAGTGGCACCGATACGCAGTATTTT. Its translation: CASSPPAGTSGTDTQYF. The chain couples TRBV28 to TRBJ2-3; 8 bases map to TRBD2. Looked up from germline, CDR1 is MDHEN and CDR2 is SYDVKM. The CDR3 runs 17 residues.

This clone was counted once. The chain couples TRBV30 to TRBJ2-3; 11 bases match TRBD1. V lost 5 bases and J lost 1; bases outside the gene matches: 14. Per the germline V gene, CDR1 is GTSNPN and CDR2 is SVGIG (reference sequence). This CDR3 is built from 18 residues. CDR3 loop: CAWLGGDRGVLGTDTQYF. Here the CDR3 DNA reads TGTGCCTGGCTAGGCGGGGACAGGGGGGTACTTGGCACAGATACGCAGTATTTT. Complete variable domain (other parts from reference TRBV30 and TRBJ2-3): SQTIHQWPATLVQPVGSPLSLECTVEGTSNPNLYWYRQAAGRGLQLLFYSVGIGQISSEVPQNLSASRPQDRQFILSSKKLLLSDSGFYLCAWLGGDRGVLGTDTQYFGPGTRLTVL.

The CDR3 DNA reads TGTGCCAGCCTTAGGGGGGCGTCAAGGAATGAGCAGTTCTTC. It is translated as CASLRGASRNEQFF. V and J are TRBV6-5 and TRBJ2-1; possibly TRBD1 or TRBD2 for D (6 bases each). Germline CDR1 and CDR2: MNHEY and SVGAGI. The length of the CDR3 is 14 residues. The V end lost 8 bases, the J end lost 7 bases, and 18 bases lay between the germline ends.

CDR3 nucleotides: TGTGCCAGCGGGACTAGCGGGGGTTCGCAGTATTTT. Its translation: CASGTSGGSQYF. The rearrangement joins TRBV11-2 to TRBJ2-3; 14 bases fit TRBD2. The CDR3 runs to 12 residues. After removal of 8 bases from V and 10 bases from J, the junction contained 2 bases not matched to a gene. CDR1 and CDR2 from the germline V gene are SGHAT and FQNNGV.

The chain couples TRBV3-1 (or the pseudogene TRBV3-2) to TRBJ1-1, with 7 bases identical to TRBD1. Germline values: CDR1 LGHDT, CDR2 YNNKEL (reference sequence). The CDR3 totals 14 residues. V shed 4 bases and J 3 bases; nucleotides not matched to a gene: 5. The CDR3 region has the DNA TGTGCCAGCAGCCGGGGAACAGGGGACACTGAAGCTTTCTTT. Protein sequence: CASSRGTGDTEAFF.

The rearrangement links TRBV3-1 (or the pseudogene TRBV3-2) to TRBJ1-2; D ambiguous. V lost 1 base and J 3 bases, leaving 6 bases between the germline ends. The CDR3 is 13 residues long. The germline CDR1 and CDR2 sequences are LGHDT and YNNKEL (reference sequence). The CDR3 sequence: CASSQGQYYGYTF. The CDR3 DNA sequence: TGTGCCAGCAGCCAAGGGCAGTACTATGGCTACACCTTC.

This clone was recorded a few times. The chain is built from TRBV3-1 (or the pseudogene TRBV3-2) and TRBJ2-7; 9 nucleotides line up with TRBD2. Trimming cost V 4 bases and J 5 bases; bases outside gene matches: 6. Germline lookup yields CDR1 LGHDT and CDR2 YNNKEL (reference sequence). The CDR3 extends over 14 amino acids. The CDR3 reads CASSRGLAQDEQYV. The DNA for the CDR3 is TGTGCCAGCAGCCGGGGACTAGCACAAGACGAGCAGTACGTC.